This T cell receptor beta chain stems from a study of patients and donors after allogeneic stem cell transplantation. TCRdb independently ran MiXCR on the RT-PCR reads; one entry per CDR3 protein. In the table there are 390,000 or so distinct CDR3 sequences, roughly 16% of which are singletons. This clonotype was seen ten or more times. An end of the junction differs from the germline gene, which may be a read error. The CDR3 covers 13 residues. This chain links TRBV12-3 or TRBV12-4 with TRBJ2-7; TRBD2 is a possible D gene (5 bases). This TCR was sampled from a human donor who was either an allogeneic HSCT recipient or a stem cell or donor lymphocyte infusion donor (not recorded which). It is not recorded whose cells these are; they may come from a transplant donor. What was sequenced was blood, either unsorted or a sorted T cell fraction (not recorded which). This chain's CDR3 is CASSLAPSYEQYF. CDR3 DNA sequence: TGTGCCAGCAGTCTAGCCCCCTCCTACGAGCAGTACTTC.